The clone carrying this T cell receptor beta chain was picked up many times. This sample stems from a study of T cell repertoires in cytomegalovirus infection. The V and J ends lost 5 bases and 6 bases respectively, with 10 bases between them. The germline V gene encodes CDR1 SGHVS and CDR2 FNYEAQ. The CDR3 length is 13 residues. TCRdb fed the reads into MiXCR, producing one record per CDR3 protein. The profile shows 400,000 or so distinct CDR3 sequences, around 18% of them singletons. The J gene is TRBJ1-4, the V gene TRBV7-6; possibly TRBD1 for D (5 bases). The sequenced sample consisted of PBMCs. This receptor was obtained from a human donor in good health (CMV status not recorded). Some clones in this sample may be carry-over from other donors' samples. CDR3 region: CASSLWGDEKLFF. The CDR3 DNA follows: TGTGCCAGCAGCCTCTGGGGGGATGAAAAACTGTTTTTT.